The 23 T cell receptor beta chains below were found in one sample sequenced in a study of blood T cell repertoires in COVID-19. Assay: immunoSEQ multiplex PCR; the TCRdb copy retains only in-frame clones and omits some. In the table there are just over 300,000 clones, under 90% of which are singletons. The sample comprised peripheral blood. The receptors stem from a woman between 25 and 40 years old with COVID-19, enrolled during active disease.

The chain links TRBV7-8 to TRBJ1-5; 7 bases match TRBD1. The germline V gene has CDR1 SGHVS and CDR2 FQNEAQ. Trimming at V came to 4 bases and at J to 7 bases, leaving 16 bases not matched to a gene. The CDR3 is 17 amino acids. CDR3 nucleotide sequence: TGTGCCAGCAGCTACCTTCGTCGGGCACAGGGGATACAGCCCCAGCATTTT. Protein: CASSYLRRAQGIQPQHF.

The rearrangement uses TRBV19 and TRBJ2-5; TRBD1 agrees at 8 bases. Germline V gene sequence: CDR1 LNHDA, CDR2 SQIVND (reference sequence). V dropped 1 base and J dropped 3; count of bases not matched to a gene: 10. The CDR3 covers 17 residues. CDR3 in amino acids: CASSIVQGATAKETQYF. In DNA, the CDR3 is TGTGCCAGTAGTATAGTGCAGGGGGCTACCGCTAAAGAGACCCAGTACTTC.

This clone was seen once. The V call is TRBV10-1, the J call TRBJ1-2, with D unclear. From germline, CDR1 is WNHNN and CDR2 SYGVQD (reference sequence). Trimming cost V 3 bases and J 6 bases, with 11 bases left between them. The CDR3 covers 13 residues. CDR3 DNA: TGCGCCAGCAGTGACTCCGGGAGCGATGGCTACACCTTC. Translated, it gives CASSDSGSDGYTF.

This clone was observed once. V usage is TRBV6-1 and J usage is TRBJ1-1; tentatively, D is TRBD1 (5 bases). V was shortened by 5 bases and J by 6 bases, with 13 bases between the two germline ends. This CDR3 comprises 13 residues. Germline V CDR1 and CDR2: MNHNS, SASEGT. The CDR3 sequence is CASSYQGRPEAFF. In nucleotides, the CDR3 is TGTGCCAGCAGTTATCAGGGTAGACCTGAAGCTTTCTTT.

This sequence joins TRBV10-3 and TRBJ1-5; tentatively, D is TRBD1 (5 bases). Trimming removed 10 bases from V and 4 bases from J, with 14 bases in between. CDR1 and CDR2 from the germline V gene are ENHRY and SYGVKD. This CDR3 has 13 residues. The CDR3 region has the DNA TGTGCCACCCGACCCGGGGGGAATCAGCCCCAGCATTTT. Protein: CATRPGGNQPQHF.

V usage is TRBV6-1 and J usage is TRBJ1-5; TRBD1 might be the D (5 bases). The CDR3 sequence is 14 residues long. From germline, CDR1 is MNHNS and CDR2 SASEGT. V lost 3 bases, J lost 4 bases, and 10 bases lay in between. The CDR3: CASSEGGSNQPQHF. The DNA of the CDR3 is TGTGCCAGCAGTGAGGGGGGGTCAAATCAGCCCCAGCATTTT.

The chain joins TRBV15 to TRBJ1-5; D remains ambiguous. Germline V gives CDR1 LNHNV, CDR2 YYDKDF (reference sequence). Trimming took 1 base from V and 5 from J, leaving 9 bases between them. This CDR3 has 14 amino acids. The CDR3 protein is CATSRVTSHQPQHF. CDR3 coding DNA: TGTGCCACCAGCAGAGTTACATCCCATCAGCCCCAGCATTTT.

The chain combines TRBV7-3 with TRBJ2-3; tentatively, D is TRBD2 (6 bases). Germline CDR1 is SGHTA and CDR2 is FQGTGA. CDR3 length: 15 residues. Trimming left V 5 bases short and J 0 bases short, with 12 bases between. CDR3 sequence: CASSKEGTSTDTQYF. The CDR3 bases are TGTGCCAGCAGCAAGGAAGGGACTAGCACAGATACGCAGTATTTT.

The CDR3, as DNA: TGCGCCAGCAGCTTGGGACAGGGGAATGAAAAACTGTTTTTT. Translating gives CASSLGQGNEKLFF. This rearrangement joins TRBV5-1 to TRBJ1-4; TRBD1 matches at 8 bases. V lost 0 bases, J lost 5 bases, and 0 bases stayed unmatched. The CDR3 consists of 14 residues. The germline V gene encodes CDR1 SGHRS and CDR2 YFSETQ.

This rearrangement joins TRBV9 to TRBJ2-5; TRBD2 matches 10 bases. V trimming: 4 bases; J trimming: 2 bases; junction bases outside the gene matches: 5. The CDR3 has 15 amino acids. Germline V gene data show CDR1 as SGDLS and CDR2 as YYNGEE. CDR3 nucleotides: TGTGCCAGCAGCTTCAGGACTAGCGGACAAGAGACCCAGTACTTC. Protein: CASSFRTSGQETQYF.

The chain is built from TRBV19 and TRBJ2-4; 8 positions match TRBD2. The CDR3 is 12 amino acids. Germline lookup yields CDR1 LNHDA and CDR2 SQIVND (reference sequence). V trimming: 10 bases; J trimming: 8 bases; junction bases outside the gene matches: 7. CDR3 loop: CANSRGGDIQYF. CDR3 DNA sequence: TGTGCCAACTCCCGGGGGGGGGACATTCAGTACTTC.

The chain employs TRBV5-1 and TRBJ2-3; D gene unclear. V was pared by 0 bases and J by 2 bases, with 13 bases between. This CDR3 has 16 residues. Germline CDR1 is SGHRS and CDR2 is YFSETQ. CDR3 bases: TGCGCCAGCAGCTTGGGGTTTTCCGCACTCACAGATACGCAGTATTTT. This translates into CASSLGFSALTDTQYF. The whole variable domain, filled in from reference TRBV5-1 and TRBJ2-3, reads KAGVTQTPRYLIKTRGQQVTLSCSPISGHRSVSWYQQTPGQGLQFLFEYFSETQRNKGNFPGRFSGRQFSNSRSEMNVSTLELGDSALYLCASSLGFSALTDTQYFGPGTRLTVL.

The DNA of the CDR3 is TGTGCCAGCACCCAGCGGTGGCGGGGGGGCCTTGACGACGAGCAGTACTTC. Translated, it gives CASTQRWRGGLDDEQYF. This chain uses TRBV9 with TRBJ2-7; 9 nucleotides match TRBD2. Trimming at V came to 6 bases and at J to 5 bases, leaving 18 bases not matched to a gene. Germline V gene lookup returns CDR1 SGDLS and CDR2 YYNGEE. This CDR3 region has 17 residues.

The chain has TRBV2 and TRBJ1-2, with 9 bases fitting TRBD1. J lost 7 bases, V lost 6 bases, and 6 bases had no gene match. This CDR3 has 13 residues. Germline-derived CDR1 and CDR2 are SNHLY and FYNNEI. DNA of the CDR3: TGTGCCAGCAGGGGGGACAGGGTCAGTGGCTACACCTTC. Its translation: CASRGDRVSGYTF.

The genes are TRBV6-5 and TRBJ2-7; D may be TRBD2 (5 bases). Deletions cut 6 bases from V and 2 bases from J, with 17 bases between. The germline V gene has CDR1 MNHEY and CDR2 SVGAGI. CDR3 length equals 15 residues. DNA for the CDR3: TGTGCCAGCAGCCAAAAACTAGGGAGTACCTACGAGCAGTACGTC. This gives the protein CASSQKLGSTYEQYV.

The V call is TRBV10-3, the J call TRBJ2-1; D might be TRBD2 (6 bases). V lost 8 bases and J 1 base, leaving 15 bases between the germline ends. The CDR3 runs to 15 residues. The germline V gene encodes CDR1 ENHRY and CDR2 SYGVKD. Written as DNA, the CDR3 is TGTGCCATCGCAGCGGGTCACGAGTCCTACAATGAGCAGTTCTTC. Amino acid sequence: CAIAAGHESYNEQFF.

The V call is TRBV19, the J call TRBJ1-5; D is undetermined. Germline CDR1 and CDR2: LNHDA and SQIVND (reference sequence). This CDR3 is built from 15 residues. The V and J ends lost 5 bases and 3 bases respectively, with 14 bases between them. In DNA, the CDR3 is TGTGCCAGTAGTCTTCAGGCAAGGAACAATCAGCCCCAGCATTTT. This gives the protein CASSLQARNNQPQHF.

The CDR3 DNA sequence: TGTGCCAGCAGTGTGGTCCTATACAATGAGCAGTTCTTC. Translation gives CASSVVLYNEQFF. The chain is built from TRBV2 and TRBJ2-1; D is ambiguous. The CDR3 has 13 residues. Germline V gene sequence: CDR1 SNHLY, CDR2 FYNNEI. Between the trimmed V and J ends, which lost 4 bases and 4 bases, there was a span of 8 bases.

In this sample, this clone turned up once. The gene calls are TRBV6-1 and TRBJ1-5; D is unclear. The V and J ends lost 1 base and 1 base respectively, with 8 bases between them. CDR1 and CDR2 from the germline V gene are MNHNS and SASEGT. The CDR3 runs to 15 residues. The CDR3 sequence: CASSEEYLSNQPQHF. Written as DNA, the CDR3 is TGTGCCAGCAGTGAAGAATATTTAAGCAATCAGCCCCAGCATTTT.

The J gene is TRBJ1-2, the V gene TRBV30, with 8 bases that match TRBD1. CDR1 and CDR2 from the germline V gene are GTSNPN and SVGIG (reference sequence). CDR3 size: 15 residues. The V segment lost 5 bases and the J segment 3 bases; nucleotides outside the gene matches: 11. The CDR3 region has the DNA TGTGCCTGGTTGGGGGCAGGGGGCGCGGACTATGGCTACACCTTC. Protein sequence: CAWLGAGGADYGYTF.

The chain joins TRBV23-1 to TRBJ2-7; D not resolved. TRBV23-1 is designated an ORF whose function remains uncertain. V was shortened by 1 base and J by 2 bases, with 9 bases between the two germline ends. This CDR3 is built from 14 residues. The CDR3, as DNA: TGCGCCAGCAGTCAATGCCCCACAACCTACGAGCAGTACGTC. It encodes CASSQCPTTYEQYV.

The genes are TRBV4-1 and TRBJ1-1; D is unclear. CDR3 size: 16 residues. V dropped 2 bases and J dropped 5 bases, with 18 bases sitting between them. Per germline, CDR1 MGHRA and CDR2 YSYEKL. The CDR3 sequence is CASSQPRAGRKTEAFF. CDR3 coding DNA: TGCGCCAGCAGCCAACCCCGCGCTGGGAGGAAGACTGAAGCTTTCTTT.

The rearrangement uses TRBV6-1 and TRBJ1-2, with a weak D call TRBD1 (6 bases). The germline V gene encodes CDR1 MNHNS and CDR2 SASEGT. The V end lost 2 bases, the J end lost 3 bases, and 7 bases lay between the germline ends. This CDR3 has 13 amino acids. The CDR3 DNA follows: TGTGCCAGCAGTGAATCAGGGGACTATGGCTACACCTTC. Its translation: CASSESGDYGYTF.